Ten or more counts support the clone carrying this TCR beta chain. This sample was included in a study of read filtering for tumor transcriptome and immune sequencing. Study-wide context: By R-ISS, stages I, II and III held roughly 8, 15 and 7 patients. Whole-transcriptome libraries were prepared after DNase treatment. Per sample, TCR-region reads ranged about 4.05 to 10.27 million by IR-seq, 85 to 1273 by RNA-seq.

Germline V gene lookup returns CDR1 ENHRY and CDR2 SYGVKD. This CDR3 region has 14 residues. Between the trimmed V and J ends, which lost 6 bases and 5 bases, there was a span of 16 bases. At the time of active disease, bone marrow was collected from every patient. From approximately 400 ng of RNA, a library with molecular barcoded alpha/delta and beta/gamma adaptors was made. A single record per CDR3 protein comes from TCRdb applying MiXCR to the reads. The data hold tens of thousands of distinct CDR3 sequences, with approximately 19% observed a single time. Sequencing input: a population of CD138-negative cells sorted from bone marrow. This receptor was identified in a donor older than 35 with multiple myeloma. This chain links TRBV10-3 with TRBJ1-1, with D maybe TRBD1 (5 bases). CDR3 sequence (DNA): TGTGCCATCAGCTGGCAGGGAGGGGAGACTGAAGCTTTCTTT. Its protein product is CAISWQGGETEAFF.